A single sample is the source of the 23 T cell receptor beta chains below, sequenced in a study of OX40 agonist ivuxolimab in advanced cancers. Clones were sequenced by immunoSEQ multiplex PCR, and TCRdb holds only the in-frame ones, with some missing. This sample carries tens of thousands of clones, 80% to 90% of them seen once, and the ten largest clones take about 5%. Sequencing used CD4+ or CD8+ T cells sorted from blood, obtained in a trial of the OX40 agonist ivuxolimab. The receptors were gathered from an adult with an advanced solid tumor such as melanoma, head and neck, liver or kidney cancer.

The rearrangement joins TRBV7-9 to TRBJ1-1; tentative D call: TRBD1 (6 bases). Germline CDR1 is SEHNR and CDR2 is FQNEAQ (reference sequence). The CDR3 loop spans 13 amino acids. V was shortened by 3 bases and J by 6 bases, with 11 bases between the two germline ends. The CDR3 DNA is TGTGCCAGCAGCTTTGTCAGGGGTGCTGAAGCTTTCTTT. This gives the protein CASSFVRGAEAFF.

The count of this clone is one. This chain connects TRBV11-2 to TRBJ1-2; tentative D call: TRBD1 (5 bases). CDR3 size: 14 residues. Trimming left V 5 bases short and J 5 bases short, with 15 bases between. CDR1 is SGHAT and CDR2 is FQNNGV in the germline V gene. CDR3 sequence: CASSLGGRGYGYTF. CDR3 DNA sequence: TGTGCCAGCAGCCTGGGGGGGAGGGGATATGGCTACACCTTC.

The CDR3 DNA follows: TGTGCCAGCAGCTCCCGGGACACCCCTAATGAAAAACTGTTTTTT. It encodes CASSSRDTPNEKLFF. The chain is built from TRBV13 and TRBJ1-4; D is possibly TRBD1 (6 bases). The V and J ends lost 4 bases and 3 bases respectively, with 12 bases between them. The CDR3 is 15 amino acids. Per the germline V gene, CDR1 is PRHDT and CDR2 is FYEKMQ (reference sequence).

This rearrangement joins TRBV4-2 to TRBJ2-2; 11 nucleotides line up with TRBD2. Germline V gives CDR1 LGHNA, CDR2 YNFKEQ. J gave up 1 base and V 4 bases, and 2 bases lay outside the gene matches. The CDR3 extends over 16 amino acids. The CDR3 nucleotides read TGTGCCAGCAGCCTACTAGCGGGAGAGAACACCGGGGAGCTGTTTTTT. Translation: CASSLLAGENTGELFF.

The V and J genes are TRBV6-4 and TRBJ2-5, with D possibly TRBD1 on 5 matching bases. The CDR3 extends over 14 amino acids. Germline V CDR1 and CDR2: MRHNA, SNTAGT. Trimming stripped 2 bases from V and 5 bases from J, with 12 bases between. The CDR3 here is CASSDLQAHETQYF. Here the CDR3 DNA reads TGTGCCAGCAGTGACCTACAGGCCCACGAGACCCAGTACTTC.

V and J are TRBV5-5 and TRBJ2-7; D might be TRBD1 or TRBD2, each matching 6 bases. The V and J ends lost 2 bases and 4 bases respectively, with 10 bases between them. From germline, CDR1 is SGHKS and CDR2 YYEKEE (reference sequence). The CDR3 consists of 13 residues. CDR3 coding DNA: TGTGCCAGCAGCTTACAAGGGGGGTACGAGCAGTACTTC. Protein product: CASSLQGGYEQYF.

The gene calls are TRBV4-2 and TRBJ2-1; 8 bases are a match to TRBD2. Trimming at V came to 6 bases and at J to 0 bases, leaving 19 bases not matched to a gene. The CDR3 loop spans 20 amino acids. Looked up from germline, CDR1 is LGHNA and CDR2 is YNFKEQ. CDR3 in amino acids: CASRRSLAGPPISSYNEQFF. The CDR3 nucleotides read TGTGCCAGCAGACGAAGTCTAGCGGGTCCGCCAATCAGCTCCTACAATGAGCAGTTCTTC.

This chain connects TRBV28 to TRBJ1-1; no reliable D call. Germline V gives CDR1 MDHEN, CDR2 SYDVKM. This CDR3 comprises 15 residues. The germline V and J ends were trimmed by 3 bases and 1 base, with 12 bases remaining between them. The DNA for the CDR3 is TGTGCCAGCAGTTTGTCGGGCGGAGGGAACACTGAAGCTTTCTTT. Translation gives CASSLSGGGNTEAFF.

The chain employs TRBV10-3 and TRBJ2-1; perhaps TRBD2 as D (5 bases). V was clipped by 4 bases and J by 7 bases, with 14 bases between them. The CDR3 is 14 residues long. Germline CDR1 is ENHRY and CDR2 is SYGVKD. The CDR3 sequence is CAISVGDTGNEQFF. The CDR3 nucleotides are TGTGCCATCAGTGTGGGAGATACGGGGAATGAGCAGTTCTTC.

The CDR3 DNA is TGTGCCAGCAGTCCGACAGGCGTCTCCTACGAGCAGTACTTC. As protein: CASSPTGVSYEQYF. The rearrangement joins TRBV6-1 to TRBJ2-7; TRBD1 might be the D (6 bases). V was clipped by 5 bases and J by 0 bases, with 11 bases between them. This CDR3 contains 14 residues. Germline V lookup: CDR1 MNHNS, CDR2 SASEGT.

This rearrangement joins TRBV19 to TRBJ1-2; D possibly corresponds to TRBD1 (6 bases). Between the trimmed V and J ends, which lost 6 bases and 8 bases, there was a span of 16 bases. The CDR3 length is 13 residues. Germline values: CDR1 LNHDA, CDR2 SQIVND (reference sequence). The CDR3: CASSPDRFGGYTF. The CDR3, as DNA: TGTGCCAGTAGCCCCGACAGGTTTGGGGGCTACACCTTC.

This chain uses TRBV27 with TRBJ2-7; possible D gene TRBD2, 5 bases. CDR3 length: 12 residues. V was trimmed by 5 bases and J by 10 bases, leaving 15 bases between them. Germline values: CDR1 MNHEY, CDR2 SMNVEV (reference sequence). This chain's CDR3 is CASSAFRESQYF. For the CDR3, the DNA is TGTGCCAGCAGTGCCTTCCGGGAATCACAGTACTTC.

The chain couples TRBV29-1 to TRBJ2-4, with D possibly matching TRBD1 (7 bases). Looked up from germline, CDR1 is SQVTM and CDR2 is ANQGSEA. The CDR3 extends over 13 amino acids. The germline V and J ends were trimmed by 1 base and 5 bases, with 9 bases remaining between them. CDR3 sequence (DNA): TGCAGCGTTGAAGGCAGGGGGGAAAACATTCAGTACTTC. Residues: CSVEGRGENIQYF.

The chain links TRBV18 to TRBJ1-1; TRBD1 might be the D (6 bases). Between the trimmed V and J ends, which lost 4 bases and 2 bases, there was a span of 8 bases. From germline, CDR1 is KGHSH and CDR2 LQKENI. The CDR3 spans 13 residues. The CDR3 loop is CASSRTDNTEAFF. The CDR3 DNA reads TGTGCCAGCTCACGGACAGATAACACTGAAGCTTTCTTT.

V and J are TRBV7-9 and TRBJ1-2; possible D gene TRBD1, 6 bases. This CDR3 is 14 amino acids long. Germline V lookup: CDR1 SEHNR, CDR2 FQNEAQ (reference sequence). V gave up 1 base and J gave up 5 bases, with 11 bases separating them. Here the CDR3 DNA reads TGTGCCAGCAGCTTAGGCCAGGGGTTTTATGGCTACACCTTC. This sequence encodes CASSLGQGFYGYTF.

The V gene is TRBV6-5, the J gene TRBJ1-1; D might be TRBD1 (6 bases). V was clipped by 4 bases and J by 5 bases, with 14 bases between them. CDR3 length: 14 residues. Germline V gives CDR1 MNHEY, CDR2 SVGAGI. The CDR3 is CASSFGGARTEAFF. The CDR3 nucleotides read TGTGCCAGCAGTTTCGGGGGGGCTAGGACTGAAGCTTTCTTT.

The chain uses TRBV11-2 and TRBJ2-5; D possibly corresponds to TRBD1 (6 bases). Germline CDR1 reads SGHAT; CDR2 reads FQNNGV. The CDR3 loop spans 15 amino acids. Trimming took off 2 bases at V and 2 bases at J, with 12 bases between the two ends. The CDR3 spells CASSLSTGTQETQYF. In DNA, the CDR3 is TGTGCCAGCAGCTTAAGTACAGGGACACAAGAGACCCAGTACTTC.

The V and J genes are TRBV27 and TRBJ2-5; tentatively, D is TRBD1 (7 bases). Looked up from germline, CDR1 is MNHEY and CDR2 is SMNVEV (reference sequence). The germline V and J ends were trimmed by 6 bases and 5 bases, with 22 bases remaining between them. The CDR3 sequence is 16 residues long. The CDR3 here is CASSPRGTLFWETQYF. The CDR3, as DNA: TGTGCCAGCAGCCCCAGGGGGACTTTGTTCTGGGAGACCCAGTACTTC.

As DNA, the CDR3 is TGTGCCAGCAGCCAAGGGGTCTGGTACGAGCAGTACTTC. Protein product: CASSQGVWYEQYF. V and J are TRBV14 and TRBJ2-7; no clear D. The V and J ends lost 1 base and 4 bases respectively, with 8 bases between them. The CDR3 length is 13 residues. CDR1 and CDR2 from the germline V gene are SGHDN and FVKESK.

V is TRBV19 and J is TRBJ2-3; D is unclear. The germline V and J ends were trimmed by 3 bases and 8 bases, with 9 bases remaining between them. Per germline, CDR1 LNHDA and CDR2 SQIVND (reference sequence). The CDR3 consists of 12 residues. In DNA, the CDR3 is TGTGCCAGTAGTATTAACGGAGTTACGCAGTATTTT. This encodes CASSINGVTQYF.

This clone was seen more than once but under ten times. The chain links TRBV4-1 to TRBJ2-2, with D uncertain. The CDR3 loop spans 12 amino acids. V lost 1 base and J 15 bases, leaving 12 bases between the germline ends. Germline-derived CDR1 and CDR2 are MGHRA and YSYEKL. The CDR3 DNA reads TGCGCCAGCAGCCAAGCCACCGACGTATTGTTTTTT. Translation: CASSQATDVLFF.

V gene TRBV5-1 combines with J gene TRBJ2-5; D gene ambiguous. V was shortened by 0 bases and J by 2 bases, with 8 bases between the two germline ends. Per germline, CDR1 SGHRS and CDR2 YFSETQ. The CDR3 loop spans 14 amino acids. This chain's CDR3 is CASSLGLQQETQYF. The CDR3 DNA sequence: TGCGCCAGCAGCTTGGGTCTCCAGCAAGAGACCCAGTACTTC.

This chain links TRBV11-2 with TRBJ2-5; D is ambiguous. Trimming stripped 5 bases from V and 4 bases from J, with 8 bases between. Germline-derived CDR1 and CDR2 are SGHAT and FQNNGV. The CDR3 length is 12 residues. CDR3 in amino acids: CASSIKGETQYF. CDR3 in DNA: TGTGCCAGCAGCATTAAGGGAGAGACCCAGTACTTC. Combining the CDR3 with reference TRBV11-2 and TRBJ2-5 gives the whole variable domain EAGVAQSPRYKIIEKRQSVAFWCNPISGHATLYWYQQILGQGPKLLIQFQNNGVVDDSQLPKDRFSAERLKGVDSTLKIQPAKLEDSAVYLCASSIKGETQYFGPGTRLLVL.